The clone carrying this T cell receptor (beta chain) was detected ten times or more. V lost 0 bases to trimming and J lost 5 bases, with 11 bases between them. The length of the CDR3 is 15 residues. The V gene's germline CDR1 is LGHDT and CDR2 YNNKEL (reference sequence). The record originates from a study of blood T cells in healthy people across ages. With a J-beta primer mix and a sample-barcoded 5' primer, a second PCR ran about 7 to 12 cycles. Each cDNA was tagged by a template-switch adaptor containing 12 random nucleotides. TCRdb recomputed calls from the 5' RACE reads with MiXCR, one row per CDR3 protein. The sample yields hundreds of thousands of distinct CDR3 sequences, about a third seen once.

This chain connects TRBV3-1 to TRBJ2-4; tentative D call: TRBD2 (5 bases). The sequenced material came from blood. The TCR originated in a woman of 80 years or more in good health. The CDR3 DNA reads as TGTGCCAGCAGCCAAGAAGGACTGATACAAAACATTCAGTACTTC. This gives the protein CASSQEGLIQNIQYF. Full variable domain (missing parts from reference TRBV3-1 and TRBJ2-4): DTAVSQTPKYLVTQMGNDKSIKCEQNLGHDTMYWYKQDSKKFLKIMFSYNNKELIINETVPNRFSPKSPDKAHLNLHINSLELGDSAVYFCASSQEGLIQNIQYFGAGTRLSVL.